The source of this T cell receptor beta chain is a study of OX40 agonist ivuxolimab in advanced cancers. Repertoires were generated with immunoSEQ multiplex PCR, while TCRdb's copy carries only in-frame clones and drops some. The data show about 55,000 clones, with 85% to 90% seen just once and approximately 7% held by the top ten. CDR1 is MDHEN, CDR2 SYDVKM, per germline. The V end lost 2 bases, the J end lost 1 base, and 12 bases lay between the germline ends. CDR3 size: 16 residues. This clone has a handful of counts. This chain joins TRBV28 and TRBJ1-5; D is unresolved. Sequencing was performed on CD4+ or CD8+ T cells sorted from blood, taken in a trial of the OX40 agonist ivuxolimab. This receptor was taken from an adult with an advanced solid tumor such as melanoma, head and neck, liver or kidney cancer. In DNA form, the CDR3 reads TGTGCCAGCAGTTTAAGGCGGGGAGTGAGCAATCAGCCCCAGCATTTT. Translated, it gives CASSLRRGVSNQPQHF.